This T cell receptor (beta chain) was recorded in a study of a mutant IDH1 vaccine in newly diagnosed glioma. General study results and limits: Patients showed vaccine-induced immune responses at a rate of around 93%.

Germline assignment: CDR1 MNHEY and CDR2 SVGAGI. The CDR3 sequence is 13 residues long. Trimming stripped 4 bases from V and 0 bases from J, with 6 bases between. The table came from immunoSEQ multiplex PCR; TCRdb's copy has only in-frame clones and leaves some out. The data hold tens of thousands of clones, with 82% observed a single time. Time point here: week 5, during vaccination. All doses held 300 ug of mutant IDH1 20-mer peptide, with topical imiquimod. This clone turned up a few times. Its specificity is not known. The sample here was PBMCs, taken from a glioma patient whose treatment included an IDH1 peptide vaccine. This chain joins TRBV6-5 and TRBJ1-1; D not certain. The receptor was derived from a woman aged 18-30 years with glioma. Some clones in this sample may be carry-over from other donors' samples. For the CDR3, the DNA is TGTGCCAGCAGTTCTGGGTTGAACACTGAAGCTTTCTTT. Translation: CASSSGLNTEAFF.